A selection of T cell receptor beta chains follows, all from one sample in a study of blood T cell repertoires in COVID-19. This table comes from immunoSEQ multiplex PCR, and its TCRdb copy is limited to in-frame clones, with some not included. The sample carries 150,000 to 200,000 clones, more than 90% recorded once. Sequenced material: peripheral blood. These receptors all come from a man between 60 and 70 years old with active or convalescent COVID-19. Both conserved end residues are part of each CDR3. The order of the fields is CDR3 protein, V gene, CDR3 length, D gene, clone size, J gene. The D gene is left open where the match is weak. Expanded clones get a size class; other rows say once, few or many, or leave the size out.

CDR3 protein: CASSGYRGNSGNTIYF
V gene: TRBV6-1
CDR3 length: 16
D gene: TRBD1
clone size: NA
J gene: TRBJ1-3

CDR3 protein: CASSFDYSNTGELFF
V gene: TRBV7-6
CDR3 length: 15
D gene: NA
clone size: once
J gene: TRBJ2-2

CDR3 protein: CASSRSSGSVRDEQFF
V gene: TRBV5-1
CDR3 length: 16
D gene: TRBD2
clone size: once
J gene: TRBJ2-1

CDR3 protein: CASSFYGQPRTSSSYEQYF
V gene: TRBV5-1
CDR3 length: 19
D gene: NA
clone size: NA
J gene: TRBJ2-7

CDR3 protein: CASSRSIGDSLSGANVLTF
V gene: TRBV23-1
CDR3 length: 19
D gene: TRBD1
clone size: NA
J gene: TRBJ2-6

CDR3 protein: CASSPLGSSYNSPLHF
V gene: TRBV5-1
CDR3 length: 16
D gene: NA
clone size: NA
J gene: TRBJ1-6

CDR3 protein: CASSPGQNRNEQFF
V gene: TRBV5-5
CDR3 length: 14
D gene: NA
clone size: once
J gene: TRBJ2-1

CDR3 protein: CSVEGPGTGESSYGYTF
V gene: TRBV29-1
CDR3 length: 17
D gene: TRBD1
clone size: NA
J gene: TRBJ1-2

CDR3 protein: CASSQGGGGTPLHF
V gene: TRBV7-8
CDR3 length: 14
D gene: NA
clone size: NA
J gene: TRBJ1-6

CDR3 protein: CASSLASFFGANYGYTF
V gene: TRBV7-2
CDR3 length: 17
D gene: NA
clone size: NA
J gene: TRBJ1-2

CDR3 protein: CASSPSRAYEQYF
V gene: TRBV18
CDR3 length: 13
D gene: NA
clone size: NA
J gene: TRBJ2-7

CDR3 protein: CASRQGGAYEQYF
V gene: TRBV12-3/TRBV12-4
CDR3 length: 13
D gene: TRBD1
clone size: NA
J gene: TRBJ2-7

CDR3 protein: CASSPEGASHTDTQYF
V gene: TRBV7-7
CDR3 length: 16
D gene: NA
clone size: NA
J gene: TRBJ2-3

CDR3 protein: CASSPAGGSNQPQHF
V gene: TRBV18
CDR3 length: 15
D gene: NA
clone size: once
J gene: TRBJ1-5

CDR3 protein: CASSARDRKETQYF
V gene: TRBV19
CDR3 length: 14
D gene: TRBD1
clone size: NA
J gene: TRBJ2-5

CDR3 protein: CASSPQAGGVSDTQYF
V gene: TRBV18
CDR3 length: 16
D gene: TRBD2
clone size: NA
J gene: TRBJ2-3

CDR3 protein: CASSFQTGVMNTEAFF
V gene: TRBV5-8
CDR3 length: 16
D gene: TRBD1
clone size: NA
J gene: TRBJ1-1

CDR3 protein: CASSEVMGLQETQYF
V gene: TRBV6-1
CDR3 length: 15
D gene: NA
clone size: NA
J gene: TRBJ2-5

CDR3 protein: CASSLGRSGGPYEQYF
V gene: TRBV7-9
CDR3 length: 16
D gene: TRBD2
clone size: few
J gene: TRBJ2-7

CDR3 protein: CAWSVLGRGSTDTQYF
V gene: TRBV30
CDR3 length: 16
D gene: NA
clone size: NA
J gene: TRBJ2-3

CDR3 protein: CASSLRGKENIQYF
V gene: TRBV5-4
CDR3 length: 14
D gene: NA
clone size: NA
J gene: TRBJ2-4

CDR3 protein: CASSLESGVSANSPLHF
V gene: TRBV7-8
CDR3 length: 17
D gene: NA
clone size: NA
J gene: TRBJ1-6

CDR3 protein: CASSRLTSQTQYF
V gene: TRBV5-4
CDR3 length: 13
D gene: TRBD2
clone size: once
J gene: TRBJ2-5

CDR3 protein: CASSDRYRTGYEQYF
V gene: TRBV25-1
CDR3 length: 15
D gene: TRBD1
clone size: NA
J gene: TRBJ2-7

CDR3 protein: CASRDSDVLYTGELFF
V gene: TRBV27
CDR3 length: 16
D gene: NA
clone size: NA
J gene: TRBJ2-2

CDR3 protein: CASSPMTGWVNEQFF
V gene: TRBV14
CDR3 length: 15
D gene: TRBD1
clone size: NA
J gene: TRBJ2-1

CDR3 protein: CASRGFDEKLFF
V gene: TRBV12-3/TRBV12-4
CDR3 length: 12
D gene: NA
clone size: few
J gene: TRBJ1-4

CDR3 protein: CASSPPGQGYGEQFF
V gene: TRBV3-1/TRBV3-2
CDR3 length: 15
D gene: TRBD1
clone size: NA
J gene: TRBJ2-1

CDR3 protein: CASSVESGIGYTF
V gene: TRBV9
CDR3 length: 13
D gene: NA
clone size: NA
J gene: TRBJ1-2

CDR3 protein: CASSLDPTGNTEAFF
V gene: TRBV11-2
CDR3 length: 15
D gene: NA
clone size: NA
J gene: TRBJ1-1

CDR3 protein: CASSLDPGTYEQYF
V gene: TRBV7-9
CDR3 length: 14
D gene: NA
clone size: NA
J gene: TRBJ2-7

CDR3 protein: CASSLDVTGASGYTF
V gene: TRBV5-1
CDR3 length: 15
D gene: TRBD1
clone size: once
J gene: TRBJ1-2

CDR3 protein: CAIRPGQNTEAFF
V gene: TRBV10-3
CDR3 length: 13
D gene: NA
clone size: NA
J gene: TRBJ1-1

CDR3 protein: CASSRGIRDQPQHF
V gene: TRBV19
CDR3 length: 14
D gene: NA
clone size: NA
J gene: TRBJ1-5

CDR3 protein: CASRSPALGGHEQYF
V gene: TRBV6-6
CDR3 length: 15
D gene: NA
clone size: once
J gene: TRBJ2-7